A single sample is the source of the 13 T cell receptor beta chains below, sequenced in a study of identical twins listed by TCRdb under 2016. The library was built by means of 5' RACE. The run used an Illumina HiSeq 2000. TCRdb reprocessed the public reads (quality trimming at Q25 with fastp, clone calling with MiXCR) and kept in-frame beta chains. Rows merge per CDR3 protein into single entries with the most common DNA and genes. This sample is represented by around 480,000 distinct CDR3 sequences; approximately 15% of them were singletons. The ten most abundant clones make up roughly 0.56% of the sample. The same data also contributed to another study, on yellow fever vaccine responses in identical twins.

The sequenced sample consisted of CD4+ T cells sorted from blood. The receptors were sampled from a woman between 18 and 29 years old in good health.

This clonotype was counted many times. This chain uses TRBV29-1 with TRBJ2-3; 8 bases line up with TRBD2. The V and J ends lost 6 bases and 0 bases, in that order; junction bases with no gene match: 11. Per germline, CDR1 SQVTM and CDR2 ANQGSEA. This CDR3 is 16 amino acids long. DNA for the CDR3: TGCAGCGTGGCCCTCCTGGCGGGAGGTAGCACAGATACGCAGTATTTT. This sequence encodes CSVALLAGGSTDTQYF.

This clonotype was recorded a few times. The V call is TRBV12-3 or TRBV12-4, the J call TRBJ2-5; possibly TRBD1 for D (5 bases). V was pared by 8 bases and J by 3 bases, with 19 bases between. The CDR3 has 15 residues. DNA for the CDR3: TGTGCCAGCGGCTTAGTCACAGGCCTTGAAGAGACCCAGTACTTC. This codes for CASGLVTGLEETQYF.

CDR3 nucleotide sequence: TGCGCCAGCAGCTTGGTAGGGTTGGGGGTGAATGAGCAGTTCTTC. Translated: CASSLVGLGVNEQFF. The chain combines TRBV5-1 with TRBJ2-1; D possibly matches TRBD1 or TRBD2 (5 bases each). There are 15 residues in the CDR3. The V end was cut by 0 bases, the J end by 7 bases, with 14 bases between. Germline lookup yields CDR1 SGHRS and CDR2 YFSETQ.

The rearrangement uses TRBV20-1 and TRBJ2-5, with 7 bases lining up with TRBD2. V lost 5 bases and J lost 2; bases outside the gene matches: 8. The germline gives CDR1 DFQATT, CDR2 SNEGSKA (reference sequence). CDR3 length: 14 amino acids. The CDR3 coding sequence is TGCAGTGCTTCCCGGGACTACAAACAAGAGACCCAGTACTTC. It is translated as CSASRDYKQETQYF.

As DNA, the CDR3 is TGTGCCAGCAGTTCGAGGAAGGGACAGGTCTACGAGCAGTACTTC. It is translated as CASSSRKGQVYEQYF. This chain links TRBV6-2 or TRBV6-3 with TRBJ2-7, with 8 bases fitting TRBD1. Germline CDR1 MNHEY, CDR2 SVGEGT. The length of the CDR3 is 15 residues. J lost 3 bases, V lost 4 bases, and 8 bases had no gene match.

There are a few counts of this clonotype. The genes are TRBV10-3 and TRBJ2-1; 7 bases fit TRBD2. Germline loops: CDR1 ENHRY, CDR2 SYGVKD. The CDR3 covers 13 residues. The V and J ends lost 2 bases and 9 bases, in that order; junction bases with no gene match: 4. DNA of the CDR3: TGTGCCATCAGTGAGCGGGCGGGAGTTGAGCAGTTCTTC. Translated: CAISERAGVEQFF.

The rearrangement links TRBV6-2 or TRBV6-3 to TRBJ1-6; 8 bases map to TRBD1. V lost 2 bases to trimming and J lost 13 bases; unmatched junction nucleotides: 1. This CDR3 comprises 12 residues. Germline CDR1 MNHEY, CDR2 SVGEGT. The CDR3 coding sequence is TGTGCCAGCAGTTACGGACAGGGTCCCCTCCACTTT. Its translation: CASSYGQGPLHF.

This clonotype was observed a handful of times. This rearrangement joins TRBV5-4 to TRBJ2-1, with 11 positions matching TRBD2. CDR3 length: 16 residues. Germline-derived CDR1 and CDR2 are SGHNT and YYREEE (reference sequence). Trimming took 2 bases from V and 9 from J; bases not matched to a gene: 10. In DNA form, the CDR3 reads TGTGCCAGCAGCTTAGTAGCGGGAGGGCCCCAAGGTGAGCAGTTCTTC. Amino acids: CASSLVAGGPQGEQFF.

In nucleotides, the CDR3 is TGCGCCAGCAGTGAGGGGCACTACGAGCAGTACTTC. Translated, it gives CASSEGHYEQYF. This chain connects TRBV10-1 to TRBJ2-7; D is unclear. Germline V gene lookup returns CDR1 WNHNN and CDR2 SYGVQD (reference sequence). The CDR3 length is 12 residues. V was shortened by 2 bases and J by 3 bases, with 5 bases between the two germline ends.

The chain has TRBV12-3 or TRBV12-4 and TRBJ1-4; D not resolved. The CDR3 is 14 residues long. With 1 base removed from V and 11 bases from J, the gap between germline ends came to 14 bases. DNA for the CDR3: TGTGCCAGCAGTTTAGATCTGTGGAGAATGAAACTGTTTTTT. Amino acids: CASSLDLWRMKLFF.

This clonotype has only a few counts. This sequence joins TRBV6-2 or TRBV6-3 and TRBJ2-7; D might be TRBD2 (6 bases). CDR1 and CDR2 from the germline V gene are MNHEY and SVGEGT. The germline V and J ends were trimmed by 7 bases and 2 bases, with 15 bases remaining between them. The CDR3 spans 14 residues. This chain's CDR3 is CASKSSVHAYEQYF. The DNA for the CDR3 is TGTGCCAGCAAATCTAGCGTCCACGCCTACGAGCAGTACTTC.

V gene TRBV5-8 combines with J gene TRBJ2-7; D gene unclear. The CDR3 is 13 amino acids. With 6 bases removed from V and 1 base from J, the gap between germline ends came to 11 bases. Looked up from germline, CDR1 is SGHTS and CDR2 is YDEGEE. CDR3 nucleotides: TGTGCCAGCACCGTTATGGGGTCCTACGAGCAGTACTTC. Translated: CASTVMGSYEQYF. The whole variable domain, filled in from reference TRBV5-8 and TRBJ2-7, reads EAGVTQSPTHLIKTRGQQATLRCSPISGHTSVYWYQQALGLGLQFLLWYDEGEERNRGNFPPRFSGRQFPNYSSELNVNALELEDSALYLCASTVMGSYEQYFGPGTRLTVT.

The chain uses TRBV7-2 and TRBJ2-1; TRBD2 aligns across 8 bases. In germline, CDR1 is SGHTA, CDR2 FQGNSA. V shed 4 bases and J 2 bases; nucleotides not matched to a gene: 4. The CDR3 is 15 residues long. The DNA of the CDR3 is TGTGCCAGCAGCTCTCCCGGGGGGGCCTACAATGAGCAGTTCTTC. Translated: CASSSPGGAYNEQFF.